These T cell receptor beta chains were read from a single sample in a study of blood T cell repertoires in COVID-19. Repertoires were generated with immunoSEQ multiplex PCR, while TCRdb's copy carries only in-frame clones and drops some. The table has some 400,000 clones, roughly 86% seen once. The sample was PBMCs or T cells enriched from blood (not recorded which). These receptors came from a woman in her thirties who had recovered from COVID-19. CDR3s include the opening cysteine and the closing phenylalanine or tryptophan. Each record gives: J gene, clone size, D gene, V gene, CDR3 DNA, CDR3 protein. A D gene is named only where the DNA matches it firmly. Rows give clone size only sometimes, using once, few, many, or a class for an expanded clone.

j_gene: TRBJ1-1; abundance: -; d_gene: -; v_gene: TRBV15; CDR3nt: TGTGCCACCAGCAGAGCGGACAGTCGGGGGGGAGCTTTCTTT; CDR3aa: CATSRADSRGGAFF
j_gene: TRBJ1-6; abundance: -; d_gene: -; v_gene: TRBV7-9; CDR3nt: TGTGCCAGCAGCGCATTAATTGGACAGTCGAATTCACCCCTCCACTTT; CDR3aa: CASSALIGQSNSPLHF
j_gene: TRBJ2-2; abundance: -; d_gene: TRBD2; v_gene: TRBV30; CDR3nt: TGTGCCTGGACCCCTCTTTGGACTAGCGGGAACACCGGGGAGCTGTTTTTT; CDR3aa: CAWTPLWTSGNTGELFF
j_gene: TRBJ2-1; abundance: -; d_gene: -; v_gene: TRBV9; CDR3nt: TGTGCCAGCAGCGCGAGGCAAGCTAGTGGGAGTATCAATGAGCAGTTCTTC; CDR3aa: CASSARQASGSINEQFF
j_gene: TRBJ1-1; abundance: -; d_gene: -; v_gene: TRBV11-2; CDR3nt: TGTGCCAGCGTTGGCGGGAGGGGCACTGAAGCTTTCTTT; CDR3aa: CASVGGRGTEAFF
j_gene: TRBJ1-4; abundance: -; d_gene: TRBD1; v_gene: TRBV19; CDR3nt: TGTGCCAGTAGGGACAGGGGAAGGGAACTGTTTTTT; CDR3aa: CASRDRGRELFF
j_gene: TRBJ2-1; abundance: -; d_gene: -; v_gene: TRBV28; CDR3nt: TGTGCCAGCAGTTTATTTCCCTACCGGGGTTCACTCTCCTACAATGAGCAGTTCTTC; CDR3aa: CASSLFPYRGSLSYNEQFF
j_gene: TRBJ1-5; abundance: -; d_gene: -; v_gene: TRBV5-6; CDR3nt: TGTGCCAGCAGCTCCCTATACAGCAATCAGCCCCAGCATTTT; CDR3aa: CASSSLYSNQPQHF
j_gene: TRBJ1-2; abundance: -; d_gene: -; v_gene: TRBV4-1; CDR3nt: TGCGCCAGCAGCCAGTCTATAGCTAACTATGGCTACACCTTC; CDR3aa: CASSQSIANYGYTF
j_gene: TRBJ2-3; abundance: -; d_gene: -; v_gene: TRBV7-9; CDR3nt: TGTGCCAGCAGCTTAGGTACGGTCGGAGCACTTCCCAGCACAGATACGCAGTATTTT; CDR3aa: CASSLGTVGALPSTDTQYF
j_gene: TRBJ2-7; abundance: -; d_gene: TRBD1; v_gene: TRBV28; CDR3nt: TGTGCCAGCAGTACCGGACAGGGCTACGAGCAGTACTTC; CDR3aa: CASSTGQGYEQYF
j_gene: TRBJ2-3; abundance: -; d_gene: -; v_gene: TRBV20-1; CDR3nt: TGCAGTGCTGGACAAGGAGATACGCAGTATTTT; CDR3aa: CSAGQGDTQYF
j_gene: TRBJ1-1; abundance: -; d_gene: TRBD1; v_gene: TRBV7-3; CDR3nt: TGTGCCAGCAGCCCCACAGGGGGCACAGCTATGAACACTGAAGCTTTCTTT; CDR3aa: CASSPTGGTAMNTEAFF
j_gene: TRBJ2-2; abundance: -; d_gene: TRBD2; v_gene: TRBV5-1; CDR3nt: TGCGCCAGCAGCCCTGTACTAGCGGCAGGTCGAACGAACACCGGGGAGCTGTTTTTT; CDR3aa: CASSPVLAAGRTNTGELFF
j_gene: TRBJ2-2; abundance: -; d_gene: TRBD1; v_gene: TRBV27; CDR3nt: TGTGCCAGCAGTTTAGGGACACAGGGGACCGGGGAGCTGTTTTTT; CDR3aa: CASSLGTQGTGELFF
j_gene: TRBJ2-3; abundance: -; d_gene: TRBD2; v_gene: TRBV20-1; CDR3nt: TGCAGTGCGAGTAGCGGGAGTAGGGCAGATACGCAGTATTTT; CDR3aa: CSASSGSRADTQYF
j_gene: TRBJ2-7; abundance: -; d_gene: TRBD1; v_gene: TRBV14; CDR3nt: TGTGCCAGTAGCCGGGACAGAGTAATCGGGCAGTACTTC; CDR3aa: CASSRDRVIGQYF
j_gene: TRBJ1-2; abundance: -; d_gene: TRBD1; v_gene: TRBV7-2; CDR3nt: TGTGCCAGCAGCCGGGACAGTCACTATGGCTACACCTTC; CDR3aa: CASSRDSHYGYTF
j_gene: TRBJ2-7; abundance: once; d_gene: TRBD2; v_gene: TRBV5-4; CDR3nt: TGTGCCAGCAGCTTGGGGACTAGCGGGAGGGCCATGTCCTACGAGCAGTACTTC; CDR3aa: CASSLGTSGRAMSYEQYF
j_gene: TRBJ2-2; abundance: -; d_gene: -; v_gene: TRBV24-1; CDR3nt: TGTGCCACCAGTGATAGTGGGGCAGGGGCCGGGGAGCTGTTTTTT; CDR3aa: CATSDSGAGAGELFF
j_gene: TRBJ1-4; abundance: once; d_gene: -; v_gene: TRBV9; CDR3nt: TGTGCCAGCAGCCCGCGGGCAGGGGCCCAAGAAAAACTGTTTTTT; CDR3aa: CASSPRAGAQEKLFF
j_gene: TRBJ2-4; abundance: few; d_gene: -; v_gene: TRBV5-1; CDR3nt: TGCGCCAGCAGCTTGGGACTAGATGGAAACATTCAGTACTTC; CDR3aa: CASSLGLDGNIQYF
j_gene: TRBJ1-1; abundance: -; d_gene: -; v_gene: TRBV10-1; CDR3nt: TGCGCCAGCACCAGGGTGAACACTGAAGCTTTCTTT; CDR3aa: CASTRVNTEAFF
j_gene: TRBJ1-2; abundance: few; d_gene: -; v_gene: TRBV6-5; CDR3nt: TGTGCCAGCAGGGATTCGCGGGGGTCAGGCTACACCTTC; CDR3aa: CASRDSRGSGYTF
j_gene: TRBJ1-1; abundance: -; d_gene: -; v_gene: TRBV5-1; CDR3nt: TGCGCCAGCAGCCCCTCGGACAGAAGGAACACTGAAGCTTTCTTT; CDR3aa: CASSPSDRRNTEAFF
j_gene: TRBJ1-4; abundance: -; d_gene: TRBD1; v_gene: TRBV29-1; CDR3nt: TGCAGCGCTGCCCGGGACAGGGGGCACGAAAAACTGTTTTTT; CDR3aa: CSAARDRGHEKLFF
j_gene: TRBJ1-1; abundance: -; d_gene: -; v_gene: TRBV27; CDR3nt: TGTGCCAGCAGTTTAGGCGGGGGCGCGAACACTGAAGCTTTCTTT; CDR3aa: CASSLGGGANTEAFF
j_gene: TRBJ2-6; abundance: -; d_gene: TRBD1; v_gene: TRBV18; CDR3nt: TGTGCCGGTACTAGACAGGGGACCCCGGACGTCCTGACTTTC; CDR3aa: CAGTRQGTPDVLTF
j_gene: TRBJ1-5; abundance: -; d_gene: -; v_gene: TRBV15; CDR3nt: TGTGCCACCAGCAGAGATCTTATGGTCGGTCAGCCCCAGCATTTT; CDR3aa: CATSRDLMVGQPQHF